This T cell receptor (beta chain) came from a study of blood T cell repertoires in COVID-19. The CDR3 covers 16 residues. Germline V gene lookup returns CDR1 SGHAT and CDR2 FQNNGV. Trimming removed 4 bases from V and 0 bases from J; junction bases left unmatched: 5. The data were produced by immunoSEQ multiplex PCR, yet TCRdb's version contains in-frame clones alone and is incomplete. The table has nearly 350,000 clones, around nine tenths seen once; the top ten hold 2.5% to 4%. The genes are TRBV11-2 and TRBJ2-1; 8 bases map to TRBD1. The sequence was collected from a woman younger than 30 who had recovered from COVID-19. Material for sequencing was peripheral blood. The CDR3 DNA follows: TGTGCCAGCAGCTCGACAGGGGATAGCTCCTACAATGAGCAGTTCTTC. Translating it yields CASSSTGDSSYNEQFF.